A single TCR beta chain is shown here with its context. This clonotype was counted between two and nine times. There is no known antigen for this receptor. Base-call qualities are not available, and no considerably larger clone is one nucleotide away. The sample is drawn from a study of T cells after yellow fever vaccination (dated by TCRdb to between 2018 and 2021). Concerning the study at large: The SMART-Seq v4 Ultra Low Input RNA kit was used to prepare libraries from fractions with low cell numbers. Blood was drawn at multiple timepoints before and after primary and secondary immunization, with bulk PBMC replicates and cell subsets isolated. Two healthy male donors, one aged 18 to 30 and one aged 30 to 40 years, made up the cohort. To follow T-cell clones before and after both primary and booster YFV17D yellow fever vaccination, bulk TCR alpha and beta repertoires underwent longitudinal sequencing. Broader findings and caveats from the paper: A small fraction of clonotypes appeared in both the CD4 and CD8 compartments, likely as a result of convergent recombination. Because only two donors were included in the study, the extent to which the findings can be generalized is limited. Compared with the primary T-cell response, the secondary T-cell response was weaker but faster, peaking on day 5 rather than day 15. After the booster, most of the clones that had expanded following primary vaccination were detected again (roughly 96% of CD4 and more than 85% of CD8), which suggests that memory was broadly maintained. Computational filtering was needed because FACS-sorted repertoires could contain abundant contaminating clonotypes from the bulk population.

The listed sequencing device is Illumina NovaSeq 6000. TCR cDNA was made using 5'RACE template switching, a step that added a universal primer site and unique molecular identifiers. Priming for cDNA synthesis came from both the TCR alpha and TCR beta constant segments. Libraries were amplified in two PCR steps, with sample barcodes and sequencing adapters added in the second step. Sequencing of libraries was done on Illumina HiSeq 2500 (2x100 bp) or NovaSeq (2x150 bp). In the original analysis: MIGEC was used to demultiplex reads and collapse the reads into UMI consensus sequences, and MiXCR was used for V(D)J alignment. Vaccine-responding clonotypes were identified with edgeR using replicate PBMC samples, with FDR below 0.01 and a log2 fold change above 5 up to day 15 being required. Each bulk clonotype received a CD4 or CD8 identity based on whether the sequenced CD4 or CD8 repertoire contained that clonotype at higher abundance. The public reads were run again by TCRdb, first through fastp at Q25 and then through MiXCR, and only productive beta chains were kept. Under each unique CDR3 protein, matching rows form one entry showing the most common genes and DNA. TCRdb, rather than the study authors, made the V and J calls. Within this sample are around 310,000 distinct CDR3 sequences, with over 3.5% of them counted one time only. The ten largest clonotypes hold just under 20% of the sample.

In light of the paper, this sample's treatment or condition label describes: live attenuated yellow fever vaccine strain. At every blood-draw timepoint, two biological replicates of bulk PBMCs were collected. PBMCs were isolated from peripheral blood using a standard Ficoll-Paque protocol. TriZol was used to extract RNA from bulk PBMCs, from CD4 and CD8 fractions, and from dextramer-positive and dextramer-negative fractions. The germline V gene yields MNHEY for CDR1 and SVGAGI for CDR2. Taken from cysteine to phenylalanine, the CDR3 has 15 residues. Only CDR3 DNA is held: 45 bases, read in frame from base 1. Trimmed from V: 0 bases; trimmed from J: 4 bases; junction bases lacking a gene match: 5.

Sequences were derived from PBMCs, sampled 15 days after the yellow fever booster vaccination. Recombination connected TRBV6-5 to TRBJ1-1; 7 bases in the middle match TRBD1. This receptor was obtained from a man aged 18 to 35 who received the YFV17D yellow fever vaccine. The CDR3 protein: CASSYSTGLGTEAFF. DNA sequence: TGTGCCAGCAGTTACTCGACAGGGTTGGGCACTGAAGCTTTCTTT.